The clone carrying this T cell receptor beta chain has ten or more counts. Its antigen remains unknown. The data stem from a study of regulatory T cells in long-lasting Graves disease. General study results and limits: Lower TCR diversity characterized persistent Graves' patients relative to newly diagnosed patients.

Germline CDR1 and CDR2: LGHNA and YNFKEQ. The CDR3 runs 16 residues. The V segment lost 0 bases and the J segment 2 bases; nucleotides outside the gene matches: 7. Investigators prepared the TCR beta libraries by applying iRepertoire HTBI primers and Arm-PCR of CDR3 regions. TCRdb redid the calling of the multiplex PCR reads with MiXCR, one entry per CDR3 protein. The sample lists around 450,000 distinct CDR3 sequences; around 15% were seen once. Time point described: newly diagnosed GD, antithyroid drugs for less than 3 months. From RNA extracted from PBMCs, the TCR library was made. Separately, the same data were catalogued under a study of T cells in Graves' hyperthyroidism and ophthalmopathy.

The sequence was collected from a man in his forties or fifties with Graves disease. The material sequenced was peripheral blood mononuclear cells (PBMCs), taken at new diagnosis, from a patient treated with antithyroid drugs. This chain uses TRBV4-2 with TRBJ2-7; 7 positions agree with TRBD2. The CDR3 sequence is CASSQDRQGGTYEQYF. The CDR3 coding sequence is TGTGCCAGCAGCCAAGATCGCCAGGGAGGGACCTACGAGCAGTACTTC.